This T cell receptor (beta chain) was found in a study of T cells in tumors after PD-1 blockade. Whole-study context: A subset received ongoing vismodegib 150 mg daily alongside anti-PD-1 therapy.

Trimming cost V 4 bases and J 6 bases; bases outside gene matches: 4. Germline values: CDR1 SGHNT, CDR2 YYREEE (reference sequence). This CDR3 has 12 residues. Genomic DNA template from tumor biopsies or peripheral blood, 616 ng to 6,004 ng input. The protocol was immunoSEQ multiplex PCR, while the TCRdb copy is restricted to in-frame clones and leaves out a portion. This table has 61,000 or so clones, around 77% appearing once. Specimen: PBMCs, collected before anti-PD-1 treatment. This sequence joins TRBV5-4 and TRBJ2-7; 7 nucleotides line up with TRBD1. This clonotype originated in a human donor with basal cell carcinoma. Written as DNA, the CDR3 is TGTGCCAGCAGCCCTGACAGGGCCGAGCAGTACTTC. It codes for CASSPDRAEQYF.